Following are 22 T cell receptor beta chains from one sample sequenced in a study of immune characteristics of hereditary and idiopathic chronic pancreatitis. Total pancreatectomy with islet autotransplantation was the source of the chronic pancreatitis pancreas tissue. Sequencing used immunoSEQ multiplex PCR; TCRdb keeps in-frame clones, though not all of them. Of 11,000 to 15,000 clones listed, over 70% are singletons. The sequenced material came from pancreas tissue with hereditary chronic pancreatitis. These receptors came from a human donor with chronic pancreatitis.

In nucleotides, the CDR3 is TGTGCCAGCAGTTACTCGGGGGCCCGGGAGACCCAGTACTTC. As protein: CASSYSGARETQYF. The rearrangement joins TRBV6-5 to TRBJ2-5; D is perhaps TRBD1 (6 bases). This CDR3 is built from 14 residues. Per germline, CDR1 MNHEY and CDR2 SVGAGI. The germline V and J ends were trimmed by 0 bases and 5 bases, with 10 bases remaining between them.

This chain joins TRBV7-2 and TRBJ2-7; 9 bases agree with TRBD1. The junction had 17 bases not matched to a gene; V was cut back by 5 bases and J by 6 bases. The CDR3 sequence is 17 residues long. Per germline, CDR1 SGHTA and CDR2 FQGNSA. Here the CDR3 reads CASSLGTGSKRDAEQYF. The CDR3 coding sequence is TGTGCCAGCAGCCTAGGGACAGGGAGTAAGCGGGACGCCGAGCAGTACTTC.

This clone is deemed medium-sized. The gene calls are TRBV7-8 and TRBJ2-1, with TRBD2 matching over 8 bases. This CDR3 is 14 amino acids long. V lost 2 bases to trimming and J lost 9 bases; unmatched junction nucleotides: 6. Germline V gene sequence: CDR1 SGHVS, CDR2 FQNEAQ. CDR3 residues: CASSLTGGPIEQFF. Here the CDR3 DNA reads TGTGCCAGCAGCTTAACGGGAGGGCCTATTGAGCAGTTCTTC.

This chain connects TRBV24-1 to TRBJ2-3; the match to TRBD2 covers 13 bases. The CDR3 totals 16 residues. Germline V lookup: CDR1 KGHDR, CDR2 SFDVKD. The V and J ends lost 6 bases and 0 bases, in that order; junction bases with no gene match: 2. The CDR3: CATSRGLAGSTDTQYF. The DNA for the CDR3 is TGTGCCACCAGTCGGGGACTAGCGGGGAGCACAGATACGCAGTATTTT.

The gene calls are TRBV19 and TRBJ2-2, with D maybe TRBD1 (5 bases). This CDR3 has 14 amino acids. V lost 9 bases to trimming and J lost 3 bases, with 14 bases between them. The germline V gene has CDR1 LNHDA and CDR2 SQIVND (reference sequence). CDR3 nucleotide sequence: TGTGCCAGCTCCCAGGGAAGGGACACCGGGGAGCTGTTTTTT. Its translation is CASSQGRDTGELFF.

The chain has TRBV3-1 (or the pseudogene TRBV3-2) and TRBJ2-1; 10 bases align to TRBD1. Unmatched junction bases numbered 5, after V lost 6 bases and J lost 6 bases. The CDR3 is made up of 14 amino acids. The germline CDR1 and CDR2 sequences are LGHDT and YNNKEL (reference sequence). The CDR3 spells CASSWTGGSNEQFF. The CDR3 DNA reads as TGTGCCAGCAGTTGGACAGGGGGATCCAATGAGCAGTTCTTC.

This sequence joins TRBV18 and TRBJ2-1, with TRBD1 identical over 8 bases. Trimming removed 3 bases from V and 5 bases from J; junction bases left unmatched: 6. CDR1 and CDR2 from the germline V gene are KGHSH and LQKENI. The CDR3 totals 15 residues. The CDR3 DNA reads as TGTGCCAGCTCACCTGGACAGGGCAGGAACAATGAGCAGTTCTTC. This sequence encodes CASSPGQGRNNEQFF.

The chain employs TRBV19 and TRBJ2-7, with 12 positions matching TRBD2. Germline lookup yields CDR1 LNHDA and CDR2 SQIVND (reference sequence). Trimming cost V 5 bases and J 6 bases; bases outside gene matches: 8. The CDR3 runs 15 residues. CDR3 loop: CASSPETSGSREQYF. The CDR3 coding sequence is TGTGCCAGTAGTCCAGAGACTAGCGGGAGTCGCGAGCAGTACTTC.

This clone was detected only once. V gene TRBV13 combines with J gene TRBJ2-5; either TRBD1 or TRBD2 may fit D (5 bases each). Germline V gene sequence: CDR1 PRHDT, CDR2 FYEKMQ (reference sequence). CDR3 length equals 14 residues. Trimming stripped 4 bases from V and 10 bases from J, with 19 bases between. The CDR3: CASSSFPSGGGQYF. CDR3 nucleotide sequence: TGTGCCAGCAGCTCTTTCCCAAGTGGGGGTGGCCAGTACTTC.

CDR3 region: CASSRQHNYGYTF. The CDR3 coding sequence is TGTGCCAGCAGCCGACAACATAACTATGGCTACACCTTC. V is TRBV7-8 and J is TRBJ1-2; the D is unclear. V was pared by 5 bases and J by 1 base, with 8 bases between. Germline values: CDR1 SGHVS, CDR2 FQNEAQ. The length of the CDR3 is 13 residues. Full variable domain (remainder filled in from reference TRBV7-8 and TRBJ1-2): GAGVSQSPRYKVAKRGQDVALRCDPISGHVSLFWYQQALGQGPEFLTYFQNEAQLDKSGLPSDRFFAERPEGSVSTLKIQRTQQEDSAVYLCASSRQHNYGYTFGSGTRLTVV.

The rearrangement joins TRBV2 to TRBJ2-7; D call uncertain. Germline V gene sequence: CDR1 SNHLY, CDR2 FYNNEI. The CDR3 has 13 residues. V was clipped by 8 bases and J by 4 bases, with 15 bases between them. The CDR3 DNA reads TGTGCCAGCGGTCTATGGCCTCCTTACGAGCAGTACTTC. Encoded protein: CASGLWPPYEQYF.

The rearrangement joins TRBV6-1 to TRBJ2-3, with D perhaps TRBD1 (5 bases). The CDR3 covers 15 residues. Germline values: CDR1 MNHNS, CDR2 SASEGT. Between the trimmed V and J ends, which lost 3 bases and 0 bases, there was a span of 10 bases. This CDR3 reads CASSDERGSTDTQYF. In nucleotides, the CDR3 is TGTGCCAGCAGTGATGAAAGGGGTAGCACAGATACGCAGTATTTT.

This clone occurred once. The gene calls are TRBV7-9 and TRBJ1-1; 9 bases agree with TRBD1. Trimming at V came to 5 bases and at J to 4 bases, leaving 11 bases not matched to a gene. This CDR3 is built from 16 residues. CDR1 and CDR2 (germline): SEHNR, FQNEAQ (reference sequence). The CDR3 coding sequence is TGTGCCAGCAGCCCCGGGACAGGGTTTTTTCGCACTGAAGCTTTCTTT. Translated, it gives CASSPGTGFFRTEAFF.

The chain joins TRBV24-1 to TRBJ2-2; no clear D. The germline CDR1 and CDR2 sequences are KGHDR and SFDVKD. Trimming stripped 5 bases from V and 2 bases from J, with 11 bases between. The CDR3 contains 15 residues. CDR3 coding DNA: TGTGCCACCAGTGGCCCCCAGATTAACACCGGGGAGCTGTTTTTT. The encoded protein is CATSGPQINTGELFF.

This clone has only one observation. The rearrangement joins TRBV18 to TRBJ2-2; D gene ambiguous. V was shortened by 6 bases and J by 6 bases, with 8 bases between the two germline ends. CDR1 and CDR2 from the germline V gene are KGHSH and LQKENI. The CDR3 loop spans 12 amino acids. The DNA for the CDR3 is TGTGCCAGCTCTCGAGGACCCGGGGAGCTGTTTTTT. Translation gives CASSRGPGELFF.

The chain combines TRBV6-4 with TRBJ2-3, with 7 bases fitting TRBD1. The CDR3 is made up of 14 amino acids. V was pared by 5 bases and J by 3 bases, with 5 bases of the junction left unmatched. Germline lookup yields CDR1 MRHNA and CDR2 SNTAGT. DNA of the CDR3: TGTGCCAGCAGTATTACAGGGGAAACAGATACGCAGTATTTT. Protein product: CASSITGETDTQYF.

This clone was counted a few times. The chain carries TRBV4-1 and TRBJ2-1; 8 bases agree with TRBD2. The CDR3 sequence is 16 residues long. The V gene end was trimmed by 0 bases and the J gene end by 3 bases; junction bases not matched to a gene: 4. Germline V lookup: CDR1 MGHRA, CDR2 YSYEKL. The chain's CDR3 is CASSQEPGLVYNEQFF. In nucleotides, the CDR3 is TGCGCCAGCAGCCAAGAACCGGGACTAGTCTACAATGAGCAGTTCTTC.

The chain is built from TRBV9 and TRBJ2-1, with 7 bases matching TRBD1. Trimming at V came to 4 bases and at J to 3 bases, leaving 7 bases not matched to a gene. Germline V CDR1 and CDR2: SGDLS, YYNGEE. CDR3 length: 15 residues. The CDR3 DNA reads TGTGCCAGCAGCTCGACGACAGGGTTCTACAATGAGCAGTTCTTC. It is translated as CASSSTTGFYNEQFF. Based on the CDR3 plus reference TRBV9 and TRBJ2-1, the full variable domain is DSGVTQTPKHLITATGQRVTLRCSPRSGDLSVYWYQQSLDQGLQFLIQYYNGEERAKGNILERFSAQQFPDLHSELNLSSLELGDSALYFCASSSTTGFYNEQFFGPGTRLTVL.

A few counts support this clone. The CDR3 bases are TGTGCCAGCACCCCTTATCAGGAGAACTATGGCTACACCTTC. Its translation: CASTPYQENYGYTF. The J gene is TRBJ1-2, the V gene TRBV28; D not resolved. Germline values: CDR1 MDHEN, CDR2 SYDVKM. With 7 bases removed from V and 2 bases from J, the gap between germline ends came to 14 bases. The CDR3 covers 14 residues.

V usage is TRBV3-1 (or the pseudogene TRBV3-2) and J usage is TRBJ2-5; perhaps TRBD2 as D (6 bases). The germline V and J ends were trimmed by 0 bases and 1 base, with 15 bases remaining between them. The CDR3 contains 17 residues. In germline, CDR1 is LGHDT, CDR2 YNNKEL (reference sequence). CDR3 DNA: TGTGCCAGCAGCCAAGAGGGGCTAGCGTTTGGCCAAGAGACCCAGTACTTC. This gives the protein CASSQEGLAFGQETQYF.

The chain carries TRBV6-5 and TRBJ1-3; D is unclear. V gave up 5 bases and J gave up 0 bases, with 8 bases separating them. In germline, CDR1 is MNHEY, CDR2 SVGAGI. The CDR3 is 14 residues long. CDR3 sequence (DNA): TGTGCCAGCAGTCCGCTGGGCTCTGGAAACACCATATATTTT. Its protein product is CASSPLGSGNTIYF.

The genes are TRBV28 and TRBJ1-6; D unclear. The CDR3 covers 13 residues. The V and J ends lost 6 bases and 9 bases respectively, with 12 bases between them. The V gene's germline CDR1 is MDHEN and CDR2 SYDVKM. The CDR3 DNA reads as TGTGCCAGCAGGCTGGAGGCGGGTTCACCCCTCCACTTT. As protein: CASRLEAGSPLHF.